The rows below give T cell receptor beta chains drawn from one sample of a study of shared clonotypes between healthy human individuals. TCRdb's table, derived via immunoSEQ multiplex PCR, lists solely in-frame clones and lacks some. Found here are 490,000 or so clones, over 65% of them singletons; the top ten hold approximately 12%. Sequencing was done on a sample of PBMCs. The receptors were sampled from a middle-aged woman in good health. Some clones in this sample may be carry-over from other donors' samples. The CDR3 runs from the conserved cysteine through the conserved F or W. A D gene is named only where the DNA matches it firmly. A row's size may be missing; if present it is once, few, many or a size class.

V gene	J gene	clone size	D gene	CDR3 DNA	CDR3 protein
TRBV6-6	TRBJ1-2	-	TRBD1	TGTGCCAGCAGCCCAGGGGACAGCAACTATGGCTACACCTTC	CASSPGDSNYGYTF
TRBV19	TRBJ1-5	-	-	TGTGCCAGTAGTATAGAAACAATAGATCAACCCCAGCATTTT	CASSIETIDQPQHF
TRBV29-1	TRBJ2-2	-	-	TGCAGCGTGGGGCCAGGGCACACCGGGGAGCTGTTTTTT	CSVGPGHTGELFF
TRBV7-2	TRBJ2-2	-	TRBD2	TGTGCCAGCAGCTTACGGCTAGCGGGGAAACTAAACACCGGGGAGCTGTTTTTT	CASSLRLAGKLNTGELFF
TRBV15	TRBJ1-1	-	TRBD1	TGTGCCACCAGCAGAAACCGGGACAGAGACAAAGCTTTCTTT	CATSRNRDRDKAFF
TRBV30	TRBJ2-1	many	TRBD1	TGTGCCTGGAGTGCCCGGGACAGCGAGCAGTTCTTC	CAWSARDSEQFF
TRBV21-1	TRBJ2-2	-	-	TGTGCCAGCAGCAAACTAAATAGCGGGAGGGGAACCGGGGAGCTGTTTTTT	CASSKLNSGRGTGELFF
TRBV18	TRBJ2-7	-	TRBD1	TGTGCCAGCTCACCCTCCGGACAGGTCATGGCCGAGCAGTACTTC	CASSPSGQVMAEQYF
TRBV7-3	TRBJ2-5	-	-	TGTGCCAGCAGCTTAACGATCGGAGGGGAGACCCAGTACTTC	CASSLTIGGETQYF
TRBV19	TRBJ2-1	-	-	TGTGCCAGTAGTATTGACTTTAGCTCCTACAATGAGCAGTTCTTC	CASSIDFSSYNEQFF
TRBV21-1	TRBJ2-2	-	-	TGTGCCAGCAGCAAATTTTCTAGCGTTGCCGGGGAGCTGTTTTTT	CASSKFSSVAGELFF
TRBV29-1	TRBJ1-3	-	-	TGCAGCGTTGTTAACCGGGCCTCTGGAAACACCATATATTTT	CSVVNRASGNTIYF
TRBV11-2	TRBJ2-1	-	-	TGTGCCAGCAGCCCCGGAACGGCCCGCTACAATGAGCAGTTCTTC	CASSPGTARYNEQFF
TRBV7-3	TRBJ2-2	-	-	TGTGCCAGCAGCTTGAACAGGAGGGAGAACACCGGGGAGCTGTTTTTT	CASSLNRRENTGELFF
TRBV2	TRBJ2-7	-	-	TGTGCCAGCAGTGAAAGACAGGAATCCTACGAGCAGTACTTC	CASSERQESYEQYF
TRBV2	TRBJ1-1	few	-	TGTGCCAGCAGTACTGGGGGGATGAACACTGAAGCTTTCTTT	CASSTGGMNTEAFF
TRBV11-2	TRBJ2-7	-	TRBD2	TGTGCCAGCAGCTCTCCGGAGACTAGCGGAGTTAGCTCCTACGAGCAGTACTTC	CASSSPETSGVSSYEQYF
TRBV4-3	TRBJ2-6	-	-	TGCGCCAGCAGCCAAGATTACTACTCCAACTCTGGGGCCAACGTCCTGACTTTC	CASSQDYYSNSGANVLTF
TRBV4-1	TRBJ2-5	-	-	TGCGCCAGCAGCCGGGGGAGCCAAGAGACCCAGTACTTC	CASSRGSQETQYF
TRBV4-3	TRBJ2-5	-	TRBD1	TGCGCCAGCAGCCTTGGGGACAGGGAGTGGGAGACCCAGTACTTC	CASSLGDREWETQYF
TRBV29-1	TRBJ2-3	-	TRBD2	TGCAGCGTTGGACTAGCGAGCACAGATACGCAGTATTTT	CSVGLASTDTQYF
TRBV11-2	TRBJ2-1	-	-	TGTGCCAGCAGCCCAGGACTGGTCAATGAGCAGTTCTTC	CASSPGLVNEQFF
TRBV7-2	TRBJ2-5	-	-	TGTGCCAGCAGCTTAGTGGCAGAGACCCAGTACTTC	CASSLVAETQYF
TRBV5-1	TRBJ2-7	-	TRBD2	TGCGCCAGCAGCTTGGGGACTAGCGGGAGTTACGAGCAGTACTTC	CASSLGTSGSYEQYF
TRBV6-5	TRBJ2-7	-	TRBD1	TGTGCCAGCAGTCCCGGGACAGGGTTCGACGAGCAGTACTTC	CASSPGTGFDEQYF
TRBV4-1	TRBJ2-1	once	TRBD2	TGCGCCAGCAGCCAAGGAAGCGGGAGGGCAATCAAACCCAATGAGCAGTTCTTC	CASSQGSGRAIKPNEQFF
TRBV5-1	TRBJ2-2	-	TRBD2	TGCGCCAGCACAGGGGGACTAGCGGAGCTCGCGAACACCGGGGAGCTGTTTTTT	CASTGGLAELANTGELFF
TRBV7-9	TRBJ2-1	-	-	TGTGCCAGCAGCTTGGGGGGCAGTACTTACAATGAGCAGTTCTTC	CASSLGGSTYNEQFF
TRBV29-1	TRBJ2-5	-	-	TGCAGCGTTGGCAGGGGCTTTGAGACCCAGTACTTC	CSVGRGFETQYF
TRBV4-1	TRBJ1-1	once	-	TGCGCCAGCAGCCAAGCCTGGGTTGGTGACAGCGAAGCTTTCTTT	CASSQAWVGDSEAFF
TRBV5-6	TRBJ2-3	-	-	TGTGCCAGCAGCCCATATATACTTAGGGCCCATACGCAGTATTTT	CASSPYILRAHTQYF
TRBV6-6	TRBJ2-7	many	TRBD2	TGTGCCAGCAGGTGGACTAGCGGGAGATACGAGCAGTACTTC	CASRWTSGRYEQYF
TRBV19	TRBJ2-7	many	-	TGTGCCAGCGACGCGGGCTACGAGCAGTACTTC	CASDAGYEQYF
TRBV5-4	TRBJ2-2	-	-	TGTGCCAGCAGCTTGGACAGTTACACCGGGGAGCTGTTTTTT	CASSLDSYTGELFF
TRBV19	TRBJ1-1	-	TRBD1	TGTGCCAGTAGTCCCGACAGGGAAGGAAAAACTGAAGCTTTCTTT	CASSPDREGKTEAFF
TRBV4-3	TRBJ1-2	-	-	TGCGCCAGCAGCCACGACCTGACCGGGACGGGCGGGGGAGGCGGCTACACCTTC	CASSHDLTGTGGGGGYTF
TRBV2	TRBJ2-7	-	-	TGTGCCAGCAGTGAACAGGGAGGCGAGCAGTACTTC	CASSEQGGEQYF
TRBV28	TRBJ2-7	-	-	TGTGCCAGCAGTTTGGGTCAGGGAAGATGGACCTACGAGCAGTACTTC	CASSLGQGRWTYEQYF
TRBV10-3	TRBJ1-4	few	-	TGTGCCATCAGTGAGAGGCAGGGTACTAATGAAAAACTGTTTTTT	CAISERQGTNEKLFF
TRBV19	TRBJ1-2	-	-	TGTGCCAGTAGTGCTCATCCACGGACAGATGGCTACACCTTC	CASSAHPRTDGYTF
TRBV5-1	TRBJ2-1	-	TRBD2	TGCGCCAGCAGCTTAGCGGGAGGGTCGTCCGATGAGCAGTTCTTC	CASSLAGGSSDEQFF